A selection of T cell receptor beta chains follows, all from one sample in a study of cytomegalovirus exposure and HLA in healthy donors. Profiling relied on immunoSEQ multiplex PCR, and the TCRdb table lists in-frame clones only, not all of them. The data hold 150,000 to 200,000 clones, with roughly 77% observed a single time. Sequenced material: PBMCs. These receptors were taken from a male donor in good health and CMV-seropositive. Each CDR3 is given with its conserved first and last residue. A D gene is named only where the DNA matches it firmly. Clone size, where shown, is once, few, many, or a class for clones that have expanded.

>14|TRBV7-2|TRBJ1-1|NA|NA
CASSPRQPNTEAFF
TGTGCCAGCAGCCCACGACAGCCCAACACTGAAGCTTTCTTT
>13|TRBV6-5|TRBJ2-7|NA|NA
CASSYSLSYEQYF
TGTGCCAGCAGTTACTCGCTCAGCTACGAGCAGTACTTC
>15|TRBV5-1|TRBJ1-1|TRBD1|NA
CASWPQGAMNTEAFF
TGCGCCAGCTGGCCACAGGGGGCAATGAACACTGAAGCTTTCTTT
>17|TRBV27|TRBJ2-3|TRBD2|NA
CASSRASGLALTDTQYF
TGTGCCAGCAGTAGGGCCTCCGGACTAGCTCTCACAGATACGCAGTATTTT
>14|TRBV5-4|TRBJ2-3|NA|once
CASSITSSTDTQYF
TGTGCCAGCAGCATTACTAGCAGCACAGATACGCAGTATTTT
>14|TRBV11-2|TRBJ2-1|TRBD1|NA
CASSGKGADNEQFF
TGTGCCAGCAGCGGAAAGGGGGCGGACAATGAGCAGTTCTTC
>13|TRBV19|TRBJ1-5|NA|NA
CASSIDNRRAQHF
TGTGCCAGTAGTATAGATAATAGGAGGGCCCAGCATTTT
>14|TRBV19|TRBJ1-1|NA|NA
CASSIAGADTEAFF
TGTGCCAGTAGTATAGCAGGGGCGGACACTGAAGCTTTCTTT
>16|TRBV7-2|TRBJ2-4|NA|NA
CASSLVLGRPGDIQYF
TGTGCCAGCAGCTTAGTGCTGGGACGCCCGGGGGACATTCAGTACTTC
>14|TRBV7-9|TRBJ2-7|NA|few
CASSRRTSSYEQYF
TGTGCCAGCAGCCGTCGAACCAGCTCCTACGAGCAGTACTTC
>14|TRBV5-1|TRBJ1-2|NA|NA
CASSRQEPNYGYTF
TGCGCCAGCAGTAGGCAGGAACCTAACTATGGCTACACCTTC
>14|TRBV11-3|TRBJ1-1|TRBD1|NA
CASSKGTGGTEAFF
TGTGCCAGCAGCAAAGGGACAGGGGGTACTGAAGCTTTCTTT
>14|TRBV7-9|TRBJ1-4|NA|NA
CASSFSGSNEKLFF
TGTGCCAGCAGCTTCTCCGGGTCTAATGAAAAACTGTTTTTT
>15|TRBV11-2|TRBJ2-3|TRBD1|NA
CASSFGDRVTDTQYF
TGTGCCAGCAGCTTTGGGGACAGGGTCACAGATACGCAGTATTTT
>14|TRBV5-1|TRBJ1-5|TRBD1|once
CASSPDRGSQPQHF
TGCGCCAGCAGCCCGGACAGGGGGAGCCAGCCCCAGCATTTT
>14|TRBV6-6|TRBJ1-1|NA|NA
CASSYGGGARGAFF
TGTGCCAGCAGTTACGGTGGGGGGGCCAGGGGAGCTTTCTTT
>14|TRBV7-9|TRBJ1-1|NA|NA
CASSLSTVNTEAFF
TGTGCCAGCAGTTTATCGACAGTGAACACTGAAGCTTTCTTT
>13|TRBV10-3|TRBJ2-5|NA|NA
CAISIQGKETQYF
TGTGCCATCAGTATTCAGGGGAAAGAGACCCAGTACTTC
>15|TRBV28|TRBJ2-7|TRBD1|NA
CASTTPGQGVYEQYF
TGTGCCAGCACTACCCCGGGACAGGGCGTCTACGAGCAGTACTTC
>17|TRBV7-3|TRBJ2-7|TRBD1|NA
CASSLTGTGKLSYEQYF
TGTGCCAGCAGCTTAACGGGGACAGGGAAATTATCCTACGAGCAGTACTTC
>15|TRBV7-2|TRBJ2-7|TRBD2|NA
CASSLTAGGPYEQYF
TGTGCCAGCAGCTTAACTGCGGGAGGGCCTTACGAGCAGTACTTC
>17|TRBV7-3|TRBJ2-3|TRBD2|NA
CASSLTPSGGVTDTQYF
TGTGCCAGCAGCTTAACCCCTAGCGGGGGGGTCACAGATACGCAGTATTTT
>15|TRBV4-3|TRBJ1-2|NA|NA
CASSQVARGNYGYTF
TGCGCCAGCAGCCAAGTCGCTCGGGGGAACTATGGCTACACCTTC
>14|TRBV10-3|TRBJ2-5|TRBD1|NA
CATSGGASVETQYF
TGTGCCACATCAGGGGGCGCCTCTGTCGAGACCCAGTACTTC
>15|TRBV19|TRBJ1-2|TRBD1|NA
CASSTRDRENYGYTF
TGTGCCAGTAGTACCCGGGACAGGGAAAACTATGGCTACACCTTC
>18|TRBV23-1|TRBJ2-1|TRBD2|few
CASSQSRGKRGPYNEQFF
TGCGCCAGCAGTCAATCGAGGGGGAAGCGGGGGCCCTACAATGAGCAGTTCTTC
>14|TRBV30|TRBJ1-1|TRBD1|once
CAWSTTGGGTEAFF
TGTGCCTGGAGTACGACAGGGGGAGGTACTGAAGCTTTCTTT
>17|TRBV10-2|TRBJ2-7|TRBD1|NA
CASSAYSGGTGVYEQYF
TGCGCCAGCAGTGCGTACTCCGGGGGGACAGGGGTATACGAGCAGTACTTC
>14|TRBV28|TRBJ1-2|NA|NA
CASLRESLNYGYTF
TGTGCCAGTTTACGAGAAAGCTTGAACTATGGCTACACCTTC
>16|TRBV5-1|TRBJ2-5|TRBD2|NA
CASSSTGTSGGETQYF
TGCGCCAGCAGCTCGACCGGGACTAGCGGGGGTGAGACCCAGTACTTC
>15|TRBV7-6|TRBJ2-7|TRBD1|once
CASRFRDRGFYEQYF
TGTGCCAGCAGATTCCGGGACAGGGGTTTCTACGAGCAGTACTTC
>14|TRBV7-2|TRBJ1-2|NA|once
CASSLGQVSYGYTF
TGTGCCAGCAGCTTAGGACAGGTATCCTATGGCTACACCTTC
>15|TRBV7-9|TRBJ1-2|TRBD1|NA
CASSLNTGAGYGYTF
TGTGCCAGCAGCTTGAACACAGGGGCTGGATATGGCTACACCTTC
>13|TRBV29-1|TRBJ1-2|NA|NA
CSVADRTADGYTF
TGCAGCGTTGCAGACAGGACAGCCGATGGCTACACCTTC
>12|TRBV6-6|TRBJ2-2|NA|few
CASSYRDRELFF
TGTGCCAGCAGTTACAGGGACAGGGAGCTGTTTTTT
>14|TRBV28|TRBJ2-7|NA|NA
CASSLPHRAYEQYF
TGTGCCAGCAGTTTACCCCACAGAGCCTACGAGCAGTACTTC
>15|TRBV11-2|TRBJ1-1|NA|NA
CASSYTQGGNTEAFF
TGTGCCAGCAGCTACACTCAGGGCGGGAACACTGAAGCTTTCTTT
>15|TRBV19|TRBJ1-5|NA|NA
CASSILGEPNQPQHF
TGTGCCAGTAGTATTTTAGGAGAACCCAATCAGCCCCAGCATTTT
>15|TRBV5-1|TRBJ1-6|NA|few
CASSLAQSANSPLHF
TGCGCCAGCAGCTTGGCCCAATCCGCGAATTCACCCCTCCACTTT
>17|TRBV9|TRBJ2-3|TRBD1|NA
CASGPGQGFSVMDTQYF
TGTGCCAGCGGACCGGGACAGGGGTTTTCCGTGATGGATACGCAGTATTTT
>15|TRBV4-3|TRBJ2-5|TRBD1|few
CASSRDRGAMQTQYF
TGCGCCAGCAGTCGAGACAGGGGTGCTATGCAGACCCAGTACTTC
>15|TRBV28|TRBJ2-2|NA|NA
CASSFSGTDTGELFF
TGTGCCAGCAGTTTTAGCGGGACAGACACCGGGGAGCTGTTTTTT
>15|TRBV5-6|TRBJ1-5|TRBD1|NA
CASSLGQGGNQPQHF
TGTGCCAGCAGCCTGGGACAGGGAGGCAATCAGCCCCAGCATTTT
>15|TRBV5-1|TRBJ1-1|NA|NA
CASSLVWQGGAEAFF
TGCGCCAGCAGCTTGGTATGGCAGGGTGGCGCTGAAGCTTTCTTT